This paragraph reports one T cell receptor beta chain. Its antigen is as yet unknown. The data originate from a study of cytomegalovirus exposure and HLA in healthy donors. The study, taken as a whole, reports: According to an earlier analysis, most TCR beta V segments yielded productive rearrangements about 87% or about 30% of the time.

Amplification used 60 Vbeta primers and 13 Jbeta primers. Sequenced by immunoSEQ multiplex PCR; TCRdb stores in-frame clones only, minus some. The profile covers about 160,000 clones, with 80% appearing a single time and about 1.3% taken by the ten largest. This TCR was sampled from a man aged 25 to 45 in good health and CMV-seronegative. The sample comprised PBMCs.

CDR3 nucleotides: TGTGCCAGCAGTTTATCATACGGGGGACAGGGGGCCACCTGCACCTTC. Translating it yields CASSLSYGGQGATCTF. The chain joins TRBV27 to TRBJ1-2; 12 bases align to TRBD1. The CDR3 is 16 amino acids. V was clipped by 0 bases and J by 13 bases; unmatched bases: 12. Germline CDR1 and CDR2: MNHEY and SMNVEV (reference sequence).